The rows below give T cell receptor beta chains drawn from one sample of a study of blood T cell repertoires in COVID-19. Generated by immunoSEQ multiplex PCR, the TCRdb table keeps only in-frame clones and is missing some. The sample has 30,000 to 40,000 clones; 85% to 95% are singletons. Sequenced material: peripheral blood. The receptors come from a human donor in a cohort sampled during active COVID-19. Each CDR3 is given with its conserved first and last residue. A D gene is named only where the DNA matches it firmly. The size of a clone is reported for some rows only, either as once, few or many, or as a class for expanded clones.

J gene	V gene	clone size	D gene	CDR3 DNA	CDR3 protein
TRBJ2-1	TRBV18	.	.	TGTGCCAGCTCCCCCCCCGGGGCCTACAATGAGCAGTTCTTC	CASSPPGAYNEQFF
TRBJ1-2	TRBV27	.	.	TGTGCCAGCAGCGGCTATGGCTACACCTTC	CASSGYGYTF
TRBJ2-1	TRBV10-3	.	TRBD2	TGTGCCATCAGCCAACTAGCGGGAGGGACCTACAATGAGCAGTTCTTC	CAISQLAGGTYNEQFF
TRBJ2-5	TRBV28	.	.	TGTGCCAGCAGTTTAATCGATGGCGGCCAAGAGACCCAGTACTTC	CASSLIDGGQETQYF
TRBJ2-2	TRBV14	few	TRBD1	TGTGCCAGCAGCCAAGATAGGGGGCTGAACACCGGGGAGCTGTTTTTT	CASSQDRGLNTGELFF
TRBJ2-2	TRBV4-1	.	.	TGCGCCAGCAGCCAAGTGCCTAAACGTTACGCCGGGGAGCTGTTTTTT	CASSQVPKRYAGELFF
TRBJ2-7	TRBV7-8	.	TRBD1	TGTGCCAGCAGCTCACCCGACAGGGTTGCGTACGAGCAGTACTTC	CASSSPDRVAYEQYF
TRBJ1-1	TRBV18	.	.	TGTGCCAGCTCACCACAACGGGATCTGAACACTGAAGCTTTCTTT	CASSPQRDLNTEAFF
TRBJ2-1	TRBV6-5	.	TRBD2	TGTGCCAGCAGTTACGAAGCGGGAGGCGCCTACAATGAGCAGTTCTTC	CASSYEAGGAYNEQFF
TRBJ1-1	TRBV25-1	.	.	TGTGCCAGCAGGAGGGCCACTGAAGCTTTCTTT	CASRRATEAFF
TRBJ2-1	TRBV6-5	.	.	TGTGCCAGCAGTTACTCGACTCGGGGTTCGTACAATGAGCAGTTCTTC	CASSYSTRGSYNEQFF
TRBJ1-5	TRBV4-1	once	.	TGCGCCAGCAGCCAAGGACCCCCTACAGGAATGGATAGCAATCAGCCCCAGCATTTT	CASSQGPPTGMDSNQPQHF
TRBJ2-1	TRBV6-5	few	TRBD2	TGTGCCAGCAGTTTCCTCCCGACTAGCCCGCAGTTCTTC	CASSFLPTSPQFF
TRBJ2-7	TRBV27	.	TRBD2	TGTGCCAGCAGTTCCCAAGCTTCCGGGACTACCTCCTACGAGCAGTACTTC	CASSSQASGTTSYEQYF
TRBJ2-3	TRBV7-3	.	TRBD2	TGTGCCAGCAGCCCTACGCCGGGACTAGCGGATACAGATACGCAGTATTTT	CASSPTPGLADTDTQYF
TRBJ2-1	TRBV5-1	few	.	TGCGCCAGCAGCCCGGGGGACCTTAGGAGCAATGAGCAGTTCTTC	CASSPGDLRSNEQFF
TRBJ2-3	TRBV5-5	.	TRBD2	TGTGCCAGCAGCCCCGGGGGGGTGGGACTAGCGGGAGCGTTCGCAGATACGCAGTATTTT	CASSPGGVGLAGAFADTQYF
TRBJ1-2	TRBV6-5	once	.	TGTGCCAGCAGACAGGGAGCTCGCGACTATGGCTACACCTTC	CASRQGARDYGYTF
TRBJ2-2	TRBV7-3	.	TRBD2	TGTGCCAGCAGCGCCTGGGGACTAGCGGGCACTACCGGGGAGCTGTTTTTT	CASSAWGLAGTTGELFF
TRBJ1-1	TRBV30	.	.	TGTGCCTGGAGTGTCAGGGGACGACCCGGGGTTGAAGCTTTCTTT	CAWSVRGRPGVEAFF
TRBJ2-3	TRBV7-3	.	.	TGTGCCAGCAGCACCCAGGAACGAGATACGCAGTATTTT	CASSTQERDTQYF
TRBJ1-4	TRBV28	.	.	TGTGCCAGCCGTCATTTGGGGGCAGGGGAAAAACTGTTTTTT	CASRHLGAGEKLFF